The present entry profiles one T cell receptor (beta chain) with its context. The antigen is unknown. A read error may account for a junction end that differs from germline. The sample carries other DNA sequences with the same CDR3. The data were obtained in a study of cytomegalovirus exposure and HLA in healthy donors. The study's findings and limits: For presence/absence analyses, sequencing depth was assumed to be roughly uniform across donors. Further analysis, carried out later, found HLA-associated TCR beta chains more clonally expanded than equally common other chains.

Per the germline V gene, CDR1 is KGHSH and CDR2 is LQKENI. The CDR3 runs to 16 residues. Primers for the PCR totalled 60 Vbeta and 13 Jbeta. Generated by immunoSEQ multiplex PCR, the TCRdb table keeps only in-frame clones and is missing some. This sample has 100,000 to 150,000 clones, with roughly three fifths found just once. Sequences were obtained from PBMCs. This sequence joins TRBV18 and TRBJ1-6, with 7 positions matching TRBD1. The clonotype originates from a woman aged 40 to 50 in good health and CMV-seronegative. The CDR3 is CASSPSGQPFNSPLHF. The CDR3 DNA reads TGTGCCAGCTCCCCTTCGGGACAGCCCTTTAATTCCCCCCTCCACTTT.